The text below deals with one T cell receptor (beta chain). The V gene lost 0 bases and the J gene lost 0 bases, with 4 bases spanning the gap. CDR3 length equals 13 residues. CDR1 and CDR2 (germline): SGHRS, YFSETQ. Clones were read by immunoSEQ multiplex PCR, and TCRdb kept only the in-frame ones, dropping some. The table lists 55,000 to 75,000 clones, around 87% of them singletons. These data belong to a study of technical replicates of blood from several donors. The chain has TRBV5-1 and TRBJ2-7; D gene uncertain. The material sequenced was PBMCs. This TCR was sampled from a human donor in good health. Some clones in this sample may be carry-over from other donors' samples. This CDR3 is CASSLDTSYEQYF. The CDR3 DNA is TGCGCCAGCAGCTTGGACACCTCCTACGAGCAGTACTTC.